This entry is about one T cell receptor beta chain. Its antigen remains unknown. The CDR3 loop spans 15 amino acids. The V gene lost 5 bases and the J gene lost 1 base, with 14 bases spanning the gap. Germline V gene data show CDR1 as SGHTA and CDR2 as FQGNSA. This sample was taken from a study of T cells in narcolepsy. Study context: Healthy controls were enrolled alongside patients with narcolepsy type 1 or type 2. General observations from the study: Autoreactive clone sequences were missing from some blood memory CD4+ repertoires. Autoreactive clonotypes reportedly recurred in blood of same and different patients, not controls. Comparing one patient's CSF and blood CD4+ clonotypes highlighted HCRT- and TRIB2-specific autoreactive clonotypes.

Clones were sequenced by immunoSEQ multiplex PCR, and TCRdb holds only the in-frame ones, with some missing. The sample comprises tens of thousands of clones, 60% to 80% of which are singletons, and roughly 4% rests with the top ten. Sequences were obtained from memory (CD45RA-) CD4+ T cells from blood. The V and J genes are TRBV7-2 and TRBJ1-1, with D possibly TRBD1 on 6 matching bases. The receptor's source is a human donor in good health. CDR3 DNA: TGTGCCAGCAGCCCCCAGGGGAGGACGAACACTGAAGCTTTCTTT. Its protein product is CASSPQGRTNTEAFF.